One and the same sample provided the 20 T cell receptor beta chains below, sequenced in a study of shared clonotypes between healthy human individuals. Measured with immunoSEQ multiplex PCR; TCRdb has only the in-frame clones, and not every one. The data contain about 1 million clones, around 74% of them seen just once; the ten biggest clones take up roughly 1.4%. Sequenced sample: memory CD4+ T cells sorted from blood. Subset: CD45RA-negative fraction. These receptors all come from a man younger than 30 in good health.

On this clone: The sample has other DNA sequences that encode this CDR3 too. The DNA for the CDR3 is TGTGCCAGTAGTGCCCGACCTAGCACAGATACGCAGTATTTT. Translation gives CASSARPSTDTQYF. V and J are TRBV19 and TRBJ2-3; D remains unclear. Germline V gene lookup returns CDR1 LNHDA and CDR2 SQIVND (reference sequence). V was cut by 5 bases and J by 0 bases, with 9 bases left in between. This CDR3 spans 14 amino acids.

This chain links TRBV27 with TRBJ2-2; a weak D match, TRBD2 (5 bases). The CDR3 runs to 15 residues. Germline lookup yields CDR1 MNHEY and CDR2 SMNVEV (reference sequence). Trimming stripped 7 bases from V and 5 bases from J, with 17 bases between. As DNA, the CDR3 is TGTGCCAGCACCCCCAGGTCGGGGTATACCGGGGAGCTGTTTTTT. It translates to CASTPRSGYTGELFF.

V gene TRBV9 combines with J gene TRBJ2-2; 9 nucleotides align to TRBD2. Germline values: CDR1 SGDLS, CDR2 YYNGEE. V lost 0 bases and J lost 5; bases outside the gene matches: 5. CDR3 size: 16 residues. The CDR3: CASSVDAGGLTGELFF. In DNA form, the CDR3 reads TGTGCCAGCAGCGTAGATGCGGGGGGGCTGACCGGGGAGCTGTTTTTT.

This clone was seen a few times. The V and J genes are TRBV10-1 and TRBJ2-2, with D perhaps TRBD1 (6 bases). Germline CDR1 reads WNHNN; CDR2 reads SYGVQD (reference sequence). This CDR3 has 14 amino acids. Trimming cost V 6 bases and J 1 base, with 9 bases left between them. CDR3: CASRRGQNTGELFF. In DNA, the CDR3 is TGCGCCAGCAGACGGGGACAGAACACCGGGGAGCTGTTTTTT.

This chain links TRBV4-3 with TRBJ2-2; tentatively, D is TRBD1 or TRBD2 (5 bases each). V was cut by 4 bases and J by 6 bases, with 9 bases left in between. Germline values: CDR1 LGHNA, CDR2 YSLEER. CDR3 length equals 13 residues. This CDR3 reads CASSLGASGELFF. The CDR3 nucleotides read TGCGCCAGCAGCCTCGGGGCTTCCGGGGAGCTGTTTTTT.

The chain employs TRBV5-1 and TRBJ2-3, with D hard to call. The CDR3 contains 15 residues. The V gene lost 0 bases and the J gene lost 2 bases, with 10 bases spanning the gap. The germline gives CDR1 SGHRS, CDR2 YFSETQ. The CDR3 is CASSLEYQPTDTQYF. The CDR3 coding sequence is TGCGCCAGCAGCTTGGAGTACCAGCCCACAGATACGCAGTATTTT.

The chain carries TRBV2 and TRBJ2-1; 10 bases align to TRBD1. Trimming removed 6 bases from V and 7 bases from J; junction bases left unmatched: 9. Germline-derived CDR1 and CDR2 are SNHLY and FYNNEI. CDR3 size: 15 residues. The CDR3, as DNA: TGTGCCAGCAGCATAAGGGGGACAGGGGAAAATGAGCAGTTCTTC. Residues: CASSIRGTGENEQFF.

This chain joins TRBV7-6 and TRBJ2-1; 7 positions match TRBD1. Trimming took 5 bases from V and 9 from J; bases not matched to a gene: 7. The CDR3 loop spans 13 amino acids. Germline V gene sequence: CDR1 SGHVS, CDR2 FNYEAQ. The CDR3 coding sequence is TGTGCCAGCAGCCCAAGTAGACAGGGTGAGCAGTTCTTC. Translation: CASSPSRQGEQFF. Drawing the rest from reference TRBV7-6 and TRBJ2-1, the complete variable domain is GAGVSQSPRYKVTKRGQDVALRCDPISGHVSLYWYRQALGQGPEFLTYFNYEAQQDKSGLPNDRFSAERPEGSISTLTIQRTEQRDSAMYRCASSPSRQGEQFFGPGTRLTVL.

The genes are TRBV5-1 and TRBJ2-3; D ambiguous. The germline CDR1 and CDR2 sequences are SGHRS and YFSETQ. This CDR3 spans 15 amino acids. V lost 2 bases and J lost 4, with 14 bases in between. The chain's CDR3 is CASSLENDASDTQYF. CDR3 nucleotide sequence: TGCGCCAGCAGCTTAGAGAACGATGCCTCAGATACGCAGTATTTT.

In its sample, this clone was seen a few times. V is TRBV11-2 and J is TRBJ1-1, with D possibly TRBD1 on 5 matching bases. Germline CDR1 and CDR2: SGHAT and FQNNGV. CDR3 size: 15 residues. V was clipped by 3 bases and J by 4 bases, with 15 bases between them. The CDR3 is CASSLRGFGGTEAFF. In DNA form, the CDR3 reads TGTGCCAGCAGCTTGAGAGGGTTTGGGGGCACTGAAGCTTTCTTT.

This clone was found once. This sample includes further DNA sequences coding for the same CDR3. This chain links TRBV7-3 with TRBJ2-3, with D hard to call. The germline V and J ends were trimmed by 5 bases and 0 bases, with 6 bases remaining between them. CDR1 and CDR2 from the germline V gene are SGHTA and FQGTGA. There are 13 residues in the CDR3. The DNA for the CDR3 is TGTGCCAGCAGCCACGCTAGCACAGATACGCAGTATTTT. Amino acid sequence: CASSHASTDTQYF.

This chain's CDR3 is CASSLAPYRGSSNQPQHF. CDR3 bases: TGTGCCAGCAGCTTGGCACCCTACAGGGGCTCGAGCAATCAGCCCCAGCATTTT. The V and J genes are TRBV5-4 and TRBJ1-5; 7 bases match TRBD1. This CDR3 spans 18 amino acids. J was trimmed by 1 base and V by 0 bases; bases with no gene match: 10. CDR1 is SGHNT, CDR2 YYREEE, per germline (reference sequence).

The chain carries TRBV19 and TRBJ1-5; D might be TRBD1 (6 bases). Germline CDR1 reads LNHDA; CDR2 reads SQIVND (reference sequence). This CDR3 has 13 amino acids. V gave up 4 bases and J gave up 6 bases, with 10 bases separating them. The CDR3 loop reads CASSKGGGQPQHF. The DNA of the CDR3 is TGTGCCAGTAGTAAGGGAGGGGGTCAGCCCCAGCATTTT.

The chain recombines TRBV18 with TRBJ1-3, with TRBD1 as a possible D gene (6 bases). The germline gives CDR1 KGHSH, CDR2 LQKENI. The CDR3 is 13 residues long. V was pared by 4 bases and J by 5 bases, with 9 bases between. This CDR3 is CASSHRDRNTIYF. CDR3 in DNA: TGTGCCAGCTCACACCGGGACAGAAACACCATATATTTT.

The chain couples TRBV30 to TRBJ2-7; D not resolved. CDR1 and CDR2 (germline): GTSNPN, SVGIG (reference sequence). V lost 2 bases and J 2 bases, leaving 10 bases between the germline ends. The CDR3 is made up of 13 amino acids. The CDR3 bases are TGTGCCTGGAGTCCCGGACGGGCCTACGAGCAGTACTTC. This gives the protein CAWSPGRAYEQYF.

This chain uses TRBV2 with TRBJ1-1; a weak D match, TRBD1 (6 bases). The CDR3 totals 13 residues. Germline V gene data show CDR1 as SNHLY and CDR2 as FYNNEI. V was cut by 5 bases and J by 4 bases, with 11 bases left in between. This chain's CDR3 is CASSYQGPTEAFF. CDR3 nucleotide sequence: TGTGCCAGCAGTTATCAGGGGCCCACTGAAGCTTTCTTT.

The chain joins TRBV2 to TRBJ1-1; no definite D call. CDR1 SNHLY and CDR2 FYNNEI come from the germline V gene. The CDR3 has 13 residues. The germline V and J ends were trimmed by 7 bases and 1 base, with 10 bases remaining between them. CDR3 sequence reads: CASNREGNTEAFF. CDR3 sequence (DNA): TGTGCCAGCAATAGAGAGGGGAACACTGAAGCTTTCTTT.

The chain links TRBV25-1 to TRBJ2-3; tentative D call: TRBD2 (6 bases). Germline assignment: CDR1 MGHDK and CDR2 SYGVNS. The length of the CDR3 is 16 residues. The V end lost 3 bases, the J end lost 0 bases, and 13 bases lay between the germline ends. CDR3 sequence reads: CASSERAGGSTDTQYF. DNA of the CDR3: TGTGCCAGCAGTGAGCGAGCGGGCGGAAGCACAGATACGCAGTATTTT.

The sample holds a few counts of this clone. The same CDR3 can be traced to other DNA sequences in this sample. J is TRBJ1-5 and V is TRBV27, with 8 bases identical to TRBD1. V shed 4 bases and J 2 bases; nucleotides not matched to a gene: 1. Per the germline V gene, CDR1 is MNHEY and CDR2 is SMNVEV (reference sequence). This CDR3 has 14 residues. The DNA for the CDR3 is TGTGCCAGCAGTTCGGGACAGGGCAATCAGCCCCAGCATTTT. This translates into CASSSGQGNQPQHF.

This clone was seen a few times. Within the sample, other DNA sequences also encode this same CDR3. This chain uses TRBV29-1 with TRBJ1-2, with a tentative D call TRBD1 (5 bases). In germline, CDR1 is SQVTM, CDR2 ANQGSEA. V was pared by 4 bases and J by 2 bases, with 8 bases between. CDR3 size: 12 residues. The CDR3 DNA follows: TGCAGCGTTGGTGGGGCGAACTATGGCTACACCTTC. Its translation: CSVGGANYGYTF.